Given below is one T cell receptor beta chain in context. These data belong to a study of blood T cell repertoires in COVID-19. Trimming took 6 bases from V and 6 from J; bases not matched to a gene: 6. There are 14 residues in the CDR3. Germline CDR1 is ENHRY and CDR2 is SYGVKD. Only in-frame clones appear in the TCRdb table, and some are missing; sequencing was by immunoSEQ multiplex PCR. The sample shows 280,000 or so clones, 85% to 90% of them seen only once. The clonotype originates from a young woman with acute COVID-19. Material for sequencing was PBMCs or T cells enriched from blood (not recorded which). The chain uses TRBV10-3 and TRBJ2-1, with 9 positions matching TRBD2. CDR3 DNA sequence: TGTGCCATCAGACCCGGACTAGCGAGCAATGAGCAGTTCTTC. Its translation: CAIRPGLASNEQFF.